This is a list of T cell receptor beta chains from one sample in a study of T-cell reconstitution after alpha-beta-depleted transplantation in children. TCRdb re-called the PCR reads through MiXCR, storing one row per CDR3 protein. The sample lists fewer than 550,000 distinct CDR3 sequences; around 15% were seen once. This material consisted of PBMCs, mostly from graft donor cells, taken 360 days after TCRalphabeta/CD19-depleted stem cell transplant. The receptors come from a boy in the first two years of life who had a stem cell transplant for Wiskott-Aldrich syndrome, so the T cells may come from the graft donor. Each CDR3 is given with its conserved first and last residue. Fields, in order: CDR3 length, clone size, V gene, D gene, J gene, CDR3 DNA, CDR3 protein. D genes are given only for firm matches. Rows may omit the clone size; those that give it use once, few, many or a size class.

cdr3_length: 13
clone_size: few
v_call: TRBV3-1
d_call: TRBD1
j_call: TRBJ2-7
cdr3_nt: TGTGCCAGCAGCCCCTGGGGACAGGGCCCTTTAAACTTC
cdr3_aa: CASSPWGQGPLNF

cdr3_length: 16
clone_size: .
v_call: TRBV21-1
d_call: .
j_call: TRBJ2-5
cdr3_nt: TGTGCCAGCAGCAAAGCCTCGTGGGCGAACCAAGAGACCCAGTACTTC
cdr3_aa: CASSKASWANQETQYF

cdr3_length: 14
clone_size: .
v_call: TRBV12-3/TRBV12-4
d_call: .
j_call: TRBJ1-2
cdr3_nt: TGTGCCAGCAGTCCTCGGCCTGGGTTTAGGGGCTACACCTTC
cdr3_aa: CASSPRPGFRGYTF

cdr3_length: 16
clone_size: .
v_call: TRBV12-3/TRBV12-4
d_call: TRBD2
j_call: TRBJ2-3
cdr3_nt: TGTGCCAGCACCCTCGGACTAGCGGCTAGCACAGATACGCAGTATTTT
cdr3_aa: CASTLGLAASTDTQYF

cdr3_length: 14
clone_size: .
v_call: TRBV7-7
d_call: TRBD2
j_call: TRBJ2-3
cdr3_nt: TGTGCCAGCAGCAGGACTAGCGGCTCCCTGACGCAGTATTTT
cdr3_aa: CASSRTSGSLTQYF

cdr3_length: 16
clone_size: .
v_call: TRBV7-6
d_call: .
j_call: TRBJ2-7
cdr3_nt: TGTGCCAGCAGCTGGTCTACGAACAGGAGCTCCTACGAGCAGTACTTC
cdr3_aa: CASSWSTNRSSYEQYF

cdr3_length: 13
clone_size: few
v_call: TRBV5-6
d_call: .
j_call: TRBJ2-7
cdr3_nt: TGTGCCAGCAGCTTGGGATGGGACTACGAGCAGTACTTC
cdr3_aa: CASSLGWDYEQYF

cdr3_length: 18
clone_size: few
v_call: TRBV2
d_call: TRBD1
j_call: TRBJ2-5
cdr3_nt: TGTGCCTTCAGCCCCGACCGGGACAGGGGTCCCCTAAGGAAGACCCAGTACTTC
cdr3_aa: CAFSPDRDRGPLRKTQYF

cdr3_length: 14
clone_size: .
v_call: TRBV4-3
d_call: .
j_call: TRBJ2-1
cdr3_nt: TGCGCCAGCAGCCACGGGTTCTTTGAGGATGAGCAGTTCTTC
cdr3_aa: CASSHGFFEDEQFF

cdr3_length: 17
clone_size: many
v_call: TRBV7-8
d_call: TRBD1
j_call: TRBJ1-6
cdr3_nt: TGTGCCAGCAGCTTAAGATGGGACAGGGAGGATAATTCACCCCTCCACTTT
cdr3_aa: CASSLRWDREDNSPLHF

cdr3_length: 13
clone_size: .
v_call: TRBV28
d_call: .
j_call: TRBJ1-6
cdr3_nt: TGTGCCAGCAGGGTAACCCGTAATTCACCCCTCCACTTT
cdr3_aa: CASRVTRNSPLHF

cdr3_length: 15
clone_size: .
v_call: TRBV20-1
d_call: .
j_call: TRBJ2-3
cdr3_nt: TGCAGTGCTGTAGCTGGGGGCCGAGTCACAGATACGCAGTATTTT
cdr3_aa: CSAVAGGRVTDTQYF

cdr3_length: 14
clone_size: .
v_call: TRBV24-1
d_call: .
j_call: TRBJ2-7
cdr3_nt: TGTGCCACCAGTGAGCGGGGGCGCCCCTACGAGCAGTACTTC
cdr3_aa: CATSERGRPYEQYF

cdr3_length: 15
clone_size: .
v_call: TRBV24-1
d_call: .
j_call: TRBJ2-7
cdr3_nt: TGTGCCACCAGTGATTCGGCCGTTAAGACCTACGAGCAGTACTTC
cdr3_aa: CATSDSAVKTYEQYF

cdr3_length: 14
clone_size: few
v_call: TRBV24-1
d_call: TRBD1
j_call: TRBJ2-5
cdr3_nt: TGTGCCACCAGTGATTCCCGGACAGGAGAGACCCAGTACTTC
cdr3_aa: CATSDSRTGETQYF

cdr3_length: 13
clone_size: .
v_call: TRBV20-1
d_call: .
j_call: TRBJ1-3
cdr3_nt: TGCAGTGCTAGGGAGGGGGTCGGAAACACCATATATTTT
cdr3_aa: CSAREGVGNTIYF

cdr3_length: 13
clone_size: .
v_call: TRBV10-3
d_call: .
j_call: TRBJ2-3
cdr3_nt: TGTGCCATCAGCGAGGGCGAGACCTCTACGCAGTATTTT
cdr3_aa: CAISEGETSTQYF